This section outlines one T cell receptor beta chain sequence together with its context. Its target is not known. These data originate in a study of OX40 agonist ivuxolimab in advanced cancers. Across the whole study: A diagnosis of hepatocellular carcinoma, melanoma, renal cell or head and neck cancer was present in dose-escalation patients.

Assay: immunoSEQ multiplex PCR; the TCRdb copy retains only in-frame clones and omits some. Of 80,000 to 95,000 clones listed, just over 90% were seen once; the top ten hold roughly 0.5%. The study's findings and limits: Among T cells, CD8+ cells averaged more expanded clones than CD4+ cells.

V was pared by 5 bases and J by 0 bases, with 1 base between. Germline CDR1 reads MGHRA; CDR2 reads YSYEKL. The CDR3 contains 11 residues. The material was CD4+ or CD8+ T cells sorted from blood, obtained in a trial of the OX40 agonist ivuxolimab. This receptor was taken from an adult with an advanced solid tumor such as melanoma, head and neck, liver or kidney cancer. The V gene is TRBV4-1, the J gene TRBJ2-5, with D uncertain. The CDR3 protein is CASSNQETQYF. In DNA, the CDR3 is TGCGCCAGCAGCAACCAAGAGACCCAGTACTTC.